The clone carrying this T cell receptor beta chain showed up just a few times. Its antigen is not known. CDR1 SGDLS and CDR2 YYNGEE come from the germline V gene. V shed 0 bases and J shed 9 bases, with 10 bases lying between them. This CDR3 contains 13 residues. Use of 60 Vbeta and 13 Jbeta primers characterized the PCR. Measured with immunoSEQ multiplex PCR; TCRdb has only the in-frame clones, and not every one. Among approximately 120,000 clones listed, roughly 78% were seen once. This record belongs to a study of cytomegalovirus exposure and HLA in healthy donors. Healthy bone marrow donors made up the cohort. Findings of the study overall: Reports credit the classifier with highly specific, highly sensitive diagnosis of cytomegalovirus status.

Sequencing used PBMCs. This sequence joins TRBV9 and TRBJ2-1; D is uncertain. The sequence was collected from a man aged 30 to 45 in good health and CMV-seropositive. In DNA, the CDR3 is TGTGCCAGCAGCGTAGCTGGAGTTGGTGAGCAGTTCTTC. This sequence encodes CASSVAGVGEQFF. Full variable domain (rest looked up from reference TRBV9 and TRBJ2-1): DSGVTQTPKHLITATGQRVTLRCSPRSGDLSVYWYQQSLDQGLQFLIQYYNGEERAKGNILERFSAQQFPDLHSELNLSSLELGDSALYFCASSVAGVGEQFFGPGTRLTVL.